This T cell receptor (beta chain) came from a study of T cell changes during pregnancy in multiple sclerosis. TCRdb keeps only in-frame clones here, not all; method: immunoSEQ multiplex PCR. The top ten clones hold 2.9% of a sample with about 45,000 clones, around 93% of them seen once. CDR1 is SNHLY, CDR2 FYNNEI, per germline. The V gene end was trimmed by 6 bases and the J gene end by 8 bases; junction bases not matched to a gene: 7. The length of the CDR3 is 13 residues. The chain is built from TRBV2 and TRBJ1-2, with 9 bases fitting TRBD1. This material consisted of CD8+ T cells from peripheral blood mononuclear cells, taken in the second trimester of pregnancy. The sequence came from a female donor with multiple sclerosis, enrolled in a pregnancy study. Here the CDR3 reads CASRTGTGYGYTF. In DNA, the CDR3 is TGTGCCAGCAGGACCGGGACAGGGTACGGCTACACCTTC. The full variable domain, in which reference TRBV2 and TRBJ1-2 provide the parts outside the CDR3, is EPEVTQTPSHQVTQMGQEVILRCVPISNHLYFYWYRQILGQKVEFLVSFYNNEISEKSEIFDDQFSVERPDGSNFTLKIRSTKLEDSAMYFCASRTGTGYGYTFGSGTRLTVV.